This T cell receptor (beta chain) stems from a study of early T cells in non-severe SARS-CoV-2 infection. About the research overall: Bulk RNA isolated from unsorted whole blood underwent sequencing; chains were not paired.

Attachment of unique molecular identifiers was made to individual cDNA molecules. TCRdb re-derived calls from the 5' RACE reads in MiXCR, one entry per CDR3 protein. In the table there are around 47,000 distinct CDR3 sequences, about 11% of which are singletons. The CDR3 runs to 17 residues. Germline-derived CDR1 and CDR2 are DFQATT and SNEGSKA (reference sequence). V lost 3 bases, J lost 4 bases, and 21 bases lay in between. This receptor was obtained from an adult who was a healthcare worker with PCR-confirmed SARS-CoV-2 infection or an uninfected control (not recorded which). J is TRBJ2-2 and V is TRBV20-1, with D possibly matching TRBD1 (6 bases). What was sequenced was whole blood. CDR3 coding DNA: TGCAGTGCTAGCCCACCGGACAGCCGGGGCGGCACCGGGGAGCTGTTTTTT. This encodes CSASPPDSRGGTGELFF.